This TCR beta chain is from a study of Ad26.COV2.S vaccination and SARS-CoV-2 variants (dated by TCRdb to about 2021). Context from the whole study: Donors in the vaccine arm were drawn from COV1001, a multicentre, randomized, double-blind, placebo-controlled phase I-IIa trial testing Ad26.COV2.S in healthy adults. Dosing of Ad26.COV2.S was intramuscular, at either 5x10^10 or 1x10^11 viral particles, delivered as one shot or as two shots spaced 56 days apart. Sequencing of the TCRbeta repertoire served to evaluate the specificity and breadth of SARS-CoV-2-reactive T cell receptors following Ad26.COV2.S vaccination. A total of around 32 samples were included in the TCR-sequenced set, comprising roughly 19 Ad26.COV2.S vaccine recipients, 5 placebo recipients and 8 SARS-CoV-2 convalescent individuals. Trial participants were randomized into five groups of five: low-dose or high-dose Ad26.COV2.S given once or twice, or placebo on both occasions. Investigators remained blinded to trial group allocation during experiments and outcome assessment. General findings and caveats noted by the study authors: It was noted by the authors that total T cell responses may have been underestimated by the TCR breadth and depth analyses. After vaccination, spike-specific CD8+ and CD4+ T cell responses were reported to show substantial breadth. Comparing responses between vaccine doses or regimens was not something the study was powered to do. Ad26.COV2.S recipients had higher spike-specific TCR breadth than placebo recipients (P = 0.0014). Comparable non-spike TCR breadth was observed between vaccine and placebo recipients, consistent with only spike being contained in the vaccine.

CDR1 and CDR2 (KGHSH, LQKENI) derive from the germline V gene. Reading from cysteine to phenylalanine, the CDR3 counts 13 amino acids. Of the read, only the CDR3 DNA is kept; its 39 bases are in frame from base 1. V lost 2 bases and J lost 7 bases, and the count of bases not matched to a germline gene is 2. The immunoSEQ Assay was used to sequence TCRbeta CDR3 regions. After extraction, genomic DNA underwent amplification by bias-controlled multiplex PCR, followed by high-throughput sequencing. For the original study's pipeline: To quantify the absolute abundance of every unique TCRbeta CDR3 region, sequences were collapsed and filtered. Usable DNA was measured by amplifying reference genes present in all nucleated cells, and TCRbeta template counts were normalized to that usable DNA to estimate T cell fraction. Repertoire TCRs were annotated as SARS-CoV-2-specific by exact matching of V gene, CDR3 amino acid sequence and J gene to a known reactive TCR set. The reference SARS-CoV-2 TCR set was obtained from MIRA and was filtered for enrichment in COVID-19-positive ImmuneCODE repertoires, whereby public or cross-reactive TCRs were removed. Based on the MIRA antigens, annotated TCRs were further analysed at the level of specific ORF or position within ORF. Breadth was defined as the number of annotated unique rearrangements divided by the total number of unique productive rearrangements, and depth was defined as the summed frequency of the annotated unique rearrangements. Two-sided Wilcoxon rank-sum tests were used to compare TCR breadth between groups. The table was pulled from immuneACCESS by TCRdb, which kept in-frame rearrangements only. Such tables lose some clones; where checked, under half of the loss comes from unresolved V genes, and the rest has no known cause. V, J and clone size are those of that table, while D and trimming were read from the DNA. Across this sample there are roughly 700,000 clones, with approximately 88% seen only once. The top ten clonotypes cover over 1.3% of the sample.

Turning to this clone: No antigen is known for it. Base quality data are lacking; no much larger clone is found one base away.

The treatment or condition label for this specimen denotes: approximately 18 received Ad26.COV2.S at low or high dose, single or two shots; several received placebo; per-sample allocation not given. Repertoires of vaccine and placebo recipients were sequenced from samples taken on day 63 after the first injection. Cohort 1b enrolled roughly 25 adults aged 18-55 years at a single site in Boston, USA, between 29 July and 7 August 2020. Ad26.COV2.S consisted of a replication-incompetent adenovirus type 26 vector by which a prefusion-stabilized SARS-CoV-2 spike protein from the original Wuhan strain was expressed.

This specimen was peripheral blood, taken in a trial of Ad26.COV2.S vaccine versus placebo. The receptor was derived from a person aged 18-60 years who received the Ad26.COV2.S COVID-19 vaccine or a placebo. The chain is made from TRBV18 and TRBJ1-2; TRBD1 fits 9 bases in the junction. CDR3 sequence: CASSPDRGIGYTF. The nucleotide sequence reads TGTGCCAGCTCACCAGACAGGGGGATTGGCTACACCTTC.